This paragraph reports one T cell receptor beta chain. Its antigen is unknown. Amplification targeted the TCR beta CDR3 regions, with RNA transcripts as the source material. First-round RT-PCR relied on HTBI primers, and a second-round multiplex PCR came next. TCRdb fed the multiplex PCR reads into MiXCR, producing one record per CDR3 protein. The sample consists of roughly 500,000 distinct CDR3 sequences, around an eighth of them appearing once. These data come from a study of Graves' ophthalmopathy and Graves' hyperthyroidism. This CDR3 region has 16 residues. Trimming shortened V by 1 base and J by 0 bases, and 10 bases separated the two germline ends. Germline assignment: CDR1 GTSNPN and CDR2 SVGIG (reference sequence). The study's findings and limits: Blood was where most expanded thyroid clonotypes above 0.001 frequency also turned up.

It was on clinical symptoms, serum thyroxine, TRAb, thyroid ultrasound and orbital computed tomography that diagnosis relied. V is TRBV30 and J is TRBJ2-6; D not certain. This receptor was obtained from a woman aged 25 to 45 with Graves' ophthalmopathy. The sample comprised blood. CDR3 protein: CAWSAGLGSGANVLTF. CDR3 DNA sequence: TGTGCCTGGAGTGCCGGATTGGGCTCTGGGGCCAACGTCCTGACTTTC.